Each of the 25 T cell receptor beta chains below was sequenced from the same sample in a study of glioma-infiltrating T cells after dendritic cell vaccination. Time point indicated: after dendritic cell vaccination, including at tumor progression/relapse. Using immunoSEQ multiplex PCR, the repertoire was profiled, and TCRdb retains in-frame clones only, with some absent. The data hold almost 90,000 clones, with under 85% observed a single time. Sequenced here: blood, sampled after dendritic cell vaccination. Receptors were obtained from a human donor with glioblastoma.

The chain links TRBV6-5 to TRBJ1-4; D is unresolved. The CDR3 consists of 13 residues. Germline-derived CDR1 and CDR2 are MNHEY and SVGAGI. The V and J ends lost 6 bases and 5 bases respectively, with 10 bases between them. CDR3 protein: CASRGSGNEKLFF. The CDR3 nucleotides are TGTGCCAGCAGGGGTTCGGGGAATGAAAAACTGTTTTTT.

This sequence joins TRBV7-3 and TRBJ2-2; weak D call: TRBD2 (6 bases). Looked up from germline, CDR1 is SGHTA and CDR2 is FQGTGA. V gave up 8 bases and J gave up 4 bases, with 14 bases separating them. The CDR3 extends over 14 amino acids. CDR3: CASGAGRSTGELFF. The CDR3 nucleotides are TGTGCCAGCGGGGCGGGACGATCCACCGGGGAGCTGTTTTTT.

V is TRBV4-3 and J is TRBJ2-7; 10 bases match TRBD1. V trimming: 0 bases; J trimming: 4 bases; junction bases outside the gene matches: 3. The CDR3 is made up of 15 amino acids. Germline-derived CDR1 and CDR2 are LGHNA and YSLEER. The CDR3 is CASSQELGQGYEQYF. DNA for the CDR3: TGCGCCAGCAGCCAAGAACTGGGACAGGGGTACGAGCAGTACTTC.

The CDR3: CASSSKAGADTDTQYF. The CDR3 DNA reads TGTGCCAGCAGCTCAAAAGCGGGGGCCGACACAGATACGCAGTATTTT. The chain uses TRBV5-4 and TRBJ2-3, with 8 bases fitting TRBD2. The CDR3 spans 16 residues. V was clipped by 3 bases and J by 2 bases; unmatched bases: 8. Per germline, CDR1 SGHNT and CDR2 YYREEE (reference sequence).

The chain is built from TRBV6-5 and TRBJ1-2; 8 nucleotides agree with TRBD1. Germline V gene lookup returns CDR1 MNHEY and CDR2 SVGAGI. This CDR3 comprises 13 residues. The ends lost 7 bases at V and 5 bases at J; junction bases unmatched: 6. The CDR3 loop is CASTKDREYGYTF. The CDR3 DNA follows: TGTGCCAGCACTAAGGACAGGGAGTATGGCTACACCTTC.

This chain links TRBV4-2 with TRBJ2-1; 7 bases line up with TRBD1. CDR1 and CDR2 from the germline V gene are LGHNA and YNFKEQ. V lost 4 bases to trimming and J lost 13 bases; unmatched junction nucleotides: 13. This CDR3 contains 14 residues. DNA for the CDR3: TGTGCCAGCAGCCCGATAACAGGGGCGCAGGAACAGTTCTTC. It translates to CASSPITGAQEQFF.

The rearrangement links TRBV2 to TRBJ1-3; D is uncertain. With 7 bases removed from V and 0 bases from J, the gap between germline ends came to 10 bases. The germline V gene has CDR1 SNHLY and CDR2 FYNNEI. The CDR3 has 14 residues. The CDR3 coding sequence is TGTGCCAGCAATTCAGTGATCTCTGGAAACACCATATATTTT. As protein: CASNSVISGNTIYF. Full variable domain (outside the CDR3, taken from reference TRBV2 and TRBJ1-3): EPEVTQTPSHQVTQMGQEVILRCVPISNHLYFYWYRQILGQKVEFLVSFYNNEISEKSEIFDDQFSVERPDGSNFTLKIRSTKLEDSAMYFCASNSVISGNTIYFGEGSWLTVV.

This clone was seen a handful of times. J is TRBJ1-5 and V is TRBV10-3, with 9 nucleotides matching TRBD1. V trimming: 5 bases; J trimming: 3 bases; junction bases outside the gene matches: 2. CDR3 length equals 14 residues. CDR1 is ENHRY and CDR2 is SYGVKD in the germline V gene. The CDR3 DNA follows: TGTGCCATCAGTAGACAGGGGGTCAATCAGCCCCAGCATTTT. It encodes CAISRQGVNQPQHF.

The chain couples TRBV9 to TRBJ2-5; 8 bases fit TRBD2. V gave up 4 bases and J gave up 5 bases; unmatched junction bases: 13. Per germline, CDR1 SGDLS and CDR2 YYNGEE. There are 16 residues in the CDR3. DNA for the CDR3: TGTGCCAGCAGCCCGGTAGCGGGCGGGGGGTGGGAGACCCAGTACTTC. It is translated as CASSPVAGGGWETQYF. Full variable domain (outside the CDR3, taken from reference TRBV9 and TRBJ2-5): DSGVTQTPKHLITATGQRVTLRCSPRSGDLSVYWYQQSLDQGLQFLIQYYNGEERAKGNILERFSAQQFPDLHSELNLSSLELGDSALYFCASSPVAGGGWETQYFGPGTRLLVL.

This rearrangement joins TRBV30 to TRBJ1-2; the match to TRBD1 covers 12 bases. This CDR3 is built from 15 residues. Germline V CDR1 and CDR2: GTSNPN, SVGIG (reference sequence). The V and J ends lost 3 bases and 8 bases, in that order; junction bases with no gene match: 10. The CDR3 is CAWRDGDRGREGYTF. The CDR3 DNA reads TGTGCCTGGAGAGACGGGGACAGGGGGCGCGAGGGCTACACCTTC.

This chain uses TRBV6-1 with TRBJ1-2; D perhaps matches TRBD1 (6 bases). The germline CDR1 and CDR2 sequences are MNHNS and SASEGT. This CDR3 is built from 15 residues. Trimming cost V 2 bases and J 2 bases, with 12 bases left between them. The CDR3 here is CASSEQGTQNYGYTF. CDR3 sequence (DNA): TGTGCCAGCAGTGAACAGGGGACGCAGAACTATGGCTACACCTTC.

This chain connects TRBV30 to TRBJ1-5; 11 bases fit TRBD1. CDR3 length: 13 amino acids. V trimming: 3 bases; J trimming: 11 bases; junction bases outside the gene matches: 6. The germline CDR1 and CDR2 sequences are GTSNPN and SVGIG (reference sequence). The CDR3 sequence is CAWSGQGALAQHF. CDR3 nucleotides: TGTGCCTGGAGCGGACAGGGGGCCCTGGCCCAGCATTTT.

This clone was picked up one time. This chain links TRBV7-9 with TRBJ2-5; D is perhaps TRBD1 (5 bases). Trimming removed 5 bases at V and 4 bases at J, with 17 bases between. CDR1 and CDR2 from the germline V gene are SEHNR and FQNEAQ (reference sequence). This CDR3 is built from 15 residues. The CDR3 loop reads CASSAQGVTPETQYF. CDR3 DNA: TGTGCCAGCAGCGCCCAAGGGGTGACCCCAGAGACCCAGTACTTC. The variable domain in full, completed from reference TRBV7-9 and TRBJ2-5, reads DTGVSQNPRHKITKRGQNVTFRCDPISEHNRLYWYRQTLGQGPEFLTYFQNEAQLEKSRLLSDRFSAERPKGSFSTLEIQRTEQGDSAMYLCASSAQGVTPETQYFGPGTRLLVL.

The chain employs TRBV5-1 and TRBJ1-2, with D perhaps matching TRBD1 (5 bases). Trimming removed 0 bases from V and 1 base from J, with 10 bases in between. Germline V gene data show CDR1 as SGHRS and CDR2 as YFSETQ. The CDR3 runs 15 residues. Here the CDR3 DNA reads TGCGCCAGCAGCTTGGGGACATCATTTAACTATGGCTACACCTTC. Translating gives CASSLGTSFNYGYTF.

The CDR3 sequence: CASRPGQNTGELFF. The CDR3 bases are TGTGCCAGCAGACCGGGACAGAACACCGGGGAGCTGTTTTTT. The gene calls are TRBV2 and TRBJ2-2, with a tentative D call TRBD1 (6 bases). V was cut by 6 bases and J by 1 base, with 9 bases left in between. The CDR3 spans 14 residues. CDR1 and CDR2 (germline): SNHLY, FYNNEI.

The chain uses TRBV6-1 and TRBJ2-7; the match to TRBD1 covers 11 bases. CDR3 length equals 15 residues. Germline V CDR1 and CDR2: MNHNS, SASEGT. The ends lost 4 bases at V and 2 bases at J; junction bases unmatched: 4. The CDR3 is CASSALGQGAYEQYF. The CDR3 DNA reads as TGTGCCAGCAGTGCCCTGGGACAGGGGGCCTACGAGCAGTACTTC.

The chain uses TRBV9 and TRBJ2-1, with TRBD2 matching 7 bases. The CDR3 is 12 amino acids. V lost 1 base, J lost 10 bases, and 2 bases stayed unmatched. CDR1 is SGDLS, CDR2 YYNGEE, per germline. CDR3 amino acids: CASSVREAEQFF. The CDR3 nucleotides are TGTGCCAGCAGCGTACGGGAGGCCGAGCAGTTCTTC.

V usage is TRBV18 and J usage is TRBJ1-3; D call uncertain. The V end lost 4 bases, the J end lost 3 bases, and 7 bases lay between the germline ends. Germline CDR1 KGHSH, CDR2 LQKENI. The length of the CDR3 is 13 residues. The DNA for the CDR3 is TGTGCCAGCTCACTCCCATTTGGAAACACCATATATTTT. It codes for CASSLPFGNTIYF.

The sample holds a few counts of this clone. V gene TRBV19 combines with J gene TRBJ1-2, with 7 bases matching TRBD1. V was clipped by 1 base and J by 4 bases; unmatched bases: 3. CDR1 is LNHDA, CDR2 SQIVND, per germline (reference sequence). The CDR3 consists of 14 residues. The CDR3 region has the DNA TGTGCCAGTAGTATAGCTCGACAGGGCTATGGCTACACCTTC. Its protein is CASSIARQGYGYTF.

In DNA, the CDR3 is TGTGCCAGCAGCTCGCCGACTAGCGGGGGCTCATCCTACAATGAGCAGTTCTTC. It encodes CASSSPTSGGSSYNEQFF. The chain joins TRBV7-2 to TRBJ2-1, with 12 bases lining up with TRBD2. J gave up 1 base and V 4 bases, and 8 bases lay outside the gene matches. The CDR3 covers 18 residues. Germline CDR1 reads SGHTA; CDR2 reads FQGNSA.

This sequence joins TRBV7-2 and TRBJ1-2, with TRBD1 matching 10 bases. Germline CDR1 and CDR2: SGHTA and FQGNSA. The CDR3 has 15 amino acids. Losses at the gene ends were 5 bases for V and 10 bases for J; bases not matched to a gene: 13. CDR3 sequence reads: CASSLIPGTGVDYTF. CDR3 in DNA: TGTGCCAGCAGCCTCATCCCGGGGACAGGGGTAGACTACACCTTC.

This clone was picked up a small number of times. CDR3: CASSQDKTGRFSPLHF. The CDR3 DNA follows: TGCGCCAGCAGCCAAGATAAAACAGGGCGTTTCTCACCCCTCCACTTT. The V gene is TRBV4-3, the J gene TRBJ1-6; a possible D gene is TRBD1 (6 bases). The V and J ends lost 0 bases and 10 bases respectively, with 16 bases between them. The CDR3 has 16 amino acids. In germline, CDR1 is LGHNA, CDR2 YSLEER.

Only a few counts were recorded for this clone. The rearrangement uses TRBV28 and TRBJ1-3; 7 nucleotides line up with TRBD1. This CDR3 is 13 amino acids long. Germline V CDR1 and CDR2: MDHEN, SYDVKM. Trimming removed 8 bases from V and 0 bases from J; junction bases left unmatched: 1. The CDR3 DNA is TGTGCCAGCCACAGGGGCTCTGGAAACACCATATATTTT. As protein: CASHRGSGNTIYF.

V is TRBV18 and J is TRBJ1-5; 9 bases fit TRBD1. Germline V gives CDR1 KGHSH, CDR2 LQKENI. This CDR3 has 19 residues. The trim removed 2 bases at V and 0 bases at J, leaving 11 bases unmatched. Here the CDR3 reads CASSPVPGTGYDSNQPQHF. The CDR3 bases are TGTGCCAGCTCACCAGTCCCCGGGACAGGGTATGATAGCAATCAGCCCCAGCATTTT.

This chain uses TRBV7-9 with TRBJ1-5; a possible D gene is TRBD1 (6 bases). Trimming shortened V by 8 bases and J by 4 bases, and 15 bases separated the two germline ends. The CDR3 is made up of 14 amino acids. CDR1 and CDR2 (germline): SEHNR, FQNEAQ (reference sequence). This chain's CDR3 is CASAIEGGNQPQHF. Here the CDR3 DNA reads TGTGCCAGCGCAATAGAGGGGGGGAATCAGCCCCAGCATTTT.